The 10 T cell receptor beta chains reported below all come from one sample, sequenced in a study of regulatory T cells in long-lasting Graves disease. Relying on iRepertoire HTBI primers and Arm-PCR of CDR3 regions, the team built TCR beta libraries. TCRdb re-analysed the multiplex PCR reads in MiXCR, keeping a single row per CDR3 protein. Altogether roughly 380,000 distinct CDR3 sequences are present, 16% being singletons, with the ten largest covering roughly 29%. The sample's time point: newly diagnosed GD, antithyroid drugs for less than 3 months. Extracted PBMC RNA gave rise to the TCR library. Separately, the same data were catalogued under a study of T cells in Graves' hyperthyroidism and ophthalmopathy.

The source material was peripheral blood mononuclear cells (PBMCs), sampled at new diagnosis, from a patient treated with antithyroid drugs. These receptors were taken from a man in his forties or fifties with Graves disease.

This clonotype was recorded at least ten times. The genes are TRBV7-9 and TRBJ2-3; weak D call: TRBD1 (6 bases). This CDR3 spans 15 amino acids. Germline V gives CDR1 SEHNR, CDR2 FQNEAQ (reference sequence). Between the trimmed V and J ends, which lost 6 bases and 4 bases, there was a span of 17 bases. The CDR3 sequence: CASSPHPGDPDTQYF. In DNA form, the CDR3 reads TGTGCCAGCAGTCCCCACCCAGGGGACCCAGATACGCAGTATTTT.

V gene TRBV24-1 combines with J gene TRBJ1-2; maybe TRBD1 (6 bases). The CDR3 sequence is 13 residues long. V lost 1 base to trimming and J lost 4 bases, with 6 bases between them. CDR1 KGHDR and CDR2 SFDVKD come from the germline V gene. In nucleotides, the CDR3 is TGTGCCACCAGTGATTTCAGGGGCTATGGCTACACCTTC. Amino acids: CATSDFRGYGYTF.

This clonotype was seen more than once but under ten times. The J gene is TRBJ2-5, the V gene TRBV20-1; D is possibly TRBD1 (6 bases). Germline V gene data show CDR1 as DFQATT and CDR2 as SNEGSKA (reference sequence). V gave up 4 bases and J gave up 4 bases, with 13 bases separating them. This CDR3 region has 13 residues. CDR3 loop: CSAKGARGETQYF. The CDR3 DNA reads TGCAGTGCTAAAGGGGCCAGGGGAGAGACCCAGTACTTC.

The CDR3 DNA reads TGTGCCAGCAGCCAAGATTTCGGGGGGCGGGCAGATACGCAGTATTTT. It yields the protein CASSQDFGGRADTQYF. The chain recombines TRBV4-2 with TRBJ2-3; TRBD2 might be the D (7 bases). The CDR3 consists of 16 residues. Germline CDR1 reads LGHNA; CDR2 reads YNFKEQ. Trimming removed 0 bases at V and 4 bases at J, with 14 bases between.

This clonotype was counted at least ten times. DNA for the CDR3: TGTGCCAGCAGCCCCGGACTAGCGGGGGGTTGGGAGACCCAGTACTTC. Amino acid sequence: CASSPGLAGGWETQYF. The rearrangement uses TRBV7-2 and TRBJ2-5, with TRBD2 matching over 14 bases. This CDR3 comprises 16 residues. CDR1 and CDR2 from the germline V gene are SGHTA and FQGNSA. V trimming: 5 bases; J trimming: 5 bases; junction bases outside the gene matches: 7.

This clonotype was recorded many times. This sequence joins TRBV7-8 and TRBJ2-7; 11 bases map to TRBD1. Germline assignment: CDR1 SGHVS and CDR2 FQNEAQ. V lost 2 bases, J lost 4 bases, and 10 bases stayed unmatched. The CDR3 contains 17 residues. The CDR3 region is CASSLSTRTGGWYEQYF. CDR3 nucleotide sequence: TGTGCCAGCAGCTTATCAACCCGGACAGGGGGCTGGTACGAGCAGTACTTC. Looking up the rest from reference TRBV7-8 and TRBJ2-7 gives the full variable domain: GAGVSQSPRYKVAKRGQDVALRCDPISGHVSLFWYQQALGQGPEFLTYFQNEAQLDKSGLPSDRFFAERPEGSVSTLKIQRTQQEDSAVYLCASSLSTRTGGWYEQYFGPGTRLTVT.

This chain connects TRBV19 to TRBJ1-1; no firm D call. Germline CDR1 reads LNHDA; CDR2 reads SQIVND (reference sequence). This CDR3 spans 13 amino acids. Trimming removed 3 bases at V and 5 bases at J, with 10 bases between. In DNA form, the CDR3 reads TGTGCCAGTAGTATCACCCGACGGACTGAAGCTTTCTTT. It specifies CASSITRRTEAFF.

This CDR3 reads CASTLDREDTEAFF. Written as DNA, the CDR3 is TGCGCCAGCACATTGGACAGGGAGGACACTGAAGCTTTCTTT. The chain couples TRBV5-1 to TRBJ1-1; the match to TRBD1 covers 8 bases. Trimming cost V 6 bases and J 3 bases; bases outside gene matches: 7. The germline V gene has CDR1 SGHRS and CDR2 YFSETQ. The CDR3 has 14 residues.

This clonotype was seen at least ten times. This rearrangement joins TRBV18 to TRBJ2-1; TRBD2 agrees at 7 bases. The CDR3 spans 15 residues. Germline V gene sequence: CDR1 KGHSH, CDR2 LQKENI. Trimming cost V 3 bases and J 5 bases; bases outside gene matches: 7. CDR3 nucleotide sequence: TGTGCCAGCTCACCCGGAGCTAGCGGTAACAATGAGCAGTTCTTC. It specifies CASSPGASGNNEQFF.

This clonotype was seen ten or more times. The chain employs TRBV3-1 and TRBJ2-3; D is perhaps TRBD1 or TRBD2 (5 bases each). This CDR3 is 14 amino acids long. V was trimmed by 2 bases and J by 1 base, leaving 7 bases between them. Germline CDR1 LGHDT, CDR2 YNNKEL (reference sequence). CDR3 residues: CASSQRDGTDTQYF. In nucleotides, the CDR3 is TGTGCCAGCAGCCAACGGGACGGCACAGATACGCAGTATTTT.